The 6 T cell receptor beta chains in this list originate from one sample, sequenced in a study of blood T cell repertoires in COVID-19. TCRdb keeps only in-frame clones here, not all; method: immunoSEQ multiplex PCR. The sample shows 350,000 to 450,000 clones, less than 90% of them seen only once. Sequenced input: peripheral blood. The receptors come from a woman in her sixties with COVID-19, enrolled during active disease.

The J gene is TRBJ2-3, the V gene TRBV9, with 7 bases fitting TRBD2. CDR1 SGDLS and CDR2 YYNGEE come from the germline V gene. J gave up 2 bases and V 4 bases, and 10 bases lay outside the gene matches. The CDR3 is 16 amino acids. For the CDR3, the DNA is TGTGCCAGCAGCCCCCTTCGACTAGCCGCCACAGATACGCAGTATTTT. Its protein is CASSPLRLAATDTQYF.

The chain links TRBV3-1 (or the pseudogene TRBV3-2) to TRBJ1-5, with D tentatively TRBD1 (5 bases). The CDR3 covers 15 residues. The germline V and J ends were trimmed by 4 bases and 6 bases, with 16 bases remaining between them. CDR1 is LGHDT, CDR2 YNNKEL, per germline (reference sequence). The CDR3 DNA sequence: TGTGCCAGCAGCCCCCGCAGGGTAGGTGGTCAGCCCCAGCATTTT. Amino acid sequence: CASSPRRVGGQPQHF.

This clone occurred once. This chain joins TRBV24-1 and TRBJ2-2; 8 positions match TRBD2. Germline V gene sequence: CDR1 KGHDR, CDR2 SFDVKD. The CDR3 consists of 13 residues. Trimming cost V 9 bases and J 9 bases; bases outside gene matches: 8. CDR3 loop: CATGDSGGRELFF. The DNA for the CDR3 is TGTGCCACCGGCGACAGCGGGGGACGGGAGCTGTTTTTT.

In DNA, the CDR3 is TGTGCCAGCAGCCCCCGGGACAGGTCTCAAGAGACCCAGTACTTC. It is translated as CASSPRDRSQETQYF. The chain employs TRBV11-1 and TRBJ2-5; 8 bases align to TRBD1. Trimming removed 5 bases from V and 2 bases from J; junction bases left unmatched: 7. The CDR3 loop spans 15 amino acids. Germline CDR1 reads SGHAT; CDR2 reads FQDESV (reference sequence).

This clone was detected only a few times. The chain is built from TRBV5-1 and TRBJ2-2; the match to TRBD2 covers 13 bases. V lost 4 bases and J lost 2; bases outside the gene matches: 14. The germline V gene has CDR1 SGHRS and CDR2 YFSETQ. The CDR3 has 20 amino acids. CDR3 amino acids: CASSAPARTSGGFNTGELFF. The CDR3 DNA sequence: TGCGCCAGCAGCGCCCCAGCAAGGACTAGCGGGGGATTCAACACCGGGGAGCTGTTTTTT.

The chain links TRBV3-1 (or the pseudogene TRBV3-2) to TRBJ1-2; 11 bases agree with TRBD1. The germline V gene has CDR1 LGHDT and CDR2 YNNKEL (reference sequence). Trimming at V came to 2 bases and at J to 2 bases, leaving 1 base not matched to a gene. This CDR3 is built from 15 residues. The CDR3 region is CASSQWDRGNYGYTF. The CDR3 nucleotides read TGTGCCAGCAGCCAATGGGACAGGGGGAACTATGGCTACACCTTC.